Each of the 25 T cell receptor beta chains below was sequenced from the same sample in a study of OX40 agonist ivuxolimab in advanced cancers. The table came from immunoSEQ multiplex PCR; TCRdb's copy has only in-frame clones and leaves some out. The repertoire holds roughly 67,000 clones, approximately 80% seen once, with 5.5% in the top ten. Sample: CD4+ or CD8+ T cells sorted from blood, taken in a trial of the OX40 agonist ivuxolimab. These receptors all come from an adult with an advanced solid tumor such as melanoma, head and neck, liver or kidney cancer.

As DNA, the CDR3 is TGTGCCAGCAGTCTGGACAGCCCGGGGACTGAAGCTTTCTTT. This gives the protein CASSLDSPGTEAFF. The chain is built from TRBV7-9 and TRBJ1-1, with D maybe TRBD1 (6 bases). This CDR3 is 14 amino acids long. Per the germline V gene, CDR1 is SEHNR and CDR2 is FQNEAQ (reference sequence). V was clipped by 6 bases and J by 5 bases, with 16 bases between them.

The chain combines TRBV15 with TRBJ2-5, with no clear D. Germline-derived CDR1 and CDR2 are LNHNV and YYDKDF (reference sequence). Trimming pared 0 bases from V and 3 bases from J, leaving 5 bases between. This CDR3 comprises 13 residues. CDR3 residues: CATSREGKETQYF. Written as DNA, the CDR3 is TGTGCCACCAGCAGAGAGGGTAAAGAGACCCAGTACTTC.

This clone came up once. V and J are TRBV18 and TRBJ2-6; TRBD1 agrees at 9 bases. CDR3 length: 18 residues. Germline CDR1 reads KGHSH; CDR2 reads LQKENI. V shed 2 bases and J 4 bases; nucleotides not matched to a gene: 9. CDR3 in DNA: TGTGCCAGCTCACCATTCAGACAGGGGGTTCTCGGGGCCAACGTCCTGACTTTC. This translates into CASSPFRQGVLGANVLTF.

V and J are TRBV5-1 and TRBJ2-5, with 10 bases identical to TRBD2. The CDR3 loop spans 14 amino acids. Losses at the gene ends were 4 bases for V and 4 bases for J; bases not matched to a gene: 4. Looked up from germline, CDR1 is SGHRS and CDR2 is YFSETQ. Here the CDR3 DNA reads TGCGCCAGCAGCCTAGCGGGAGCAAGAGAGACCCAGTACTTC. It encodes CASSLAGARETQYF.

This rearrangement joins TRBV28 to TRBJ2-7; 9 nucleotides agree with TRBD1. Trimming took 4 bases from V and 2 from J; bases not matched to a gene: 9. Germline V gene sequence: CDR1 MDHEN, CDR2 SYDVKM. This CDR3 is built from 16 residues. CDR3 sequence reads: CASSSRAGTGPYEQYV. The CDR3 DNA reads TGTGCCAGCAGTTCAAGAGCGGGGACAGGGCCCTACGAGCAGTACGTC.

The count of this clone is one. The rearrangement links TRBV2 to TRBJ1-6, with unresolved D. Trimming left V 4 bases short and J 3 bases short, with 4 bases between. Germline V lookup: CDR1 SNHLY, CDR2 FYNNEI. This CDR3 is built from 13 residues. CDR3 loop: CASSGDYNSPLHF. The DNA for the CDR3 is TGTGCCAGCAGTGGCGACTATAATTCACCCCTCCACTTT.

The CDR3 protein is CASSIGVAGGQETQYF. CDR3 coding DNA: TGTGCCAGTAGTATTGGAGTAGCGGGGGGGCAAGAGACCCAGTACTTC. This chain uses TRBV19 with TRBJ2-5; 11 bases map to TRBD2. The CDR3 contains 16 residues. The ends lost 3 bases at V and 2 bases at J; junction bases unmatched: 5. Germline CDR1 LNHDA, CDR2 SQIVND (reference sequence).

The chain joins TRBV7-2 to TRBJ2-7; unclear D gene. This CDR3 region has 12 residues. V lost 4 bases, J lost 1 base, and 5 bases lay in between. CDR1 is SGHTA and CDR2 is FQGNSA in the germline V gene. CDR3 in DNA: TGTGCCAGCAGCTCCGTATCCTACGAGCAGTACTTC. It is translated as CASSSVSYEQYF.

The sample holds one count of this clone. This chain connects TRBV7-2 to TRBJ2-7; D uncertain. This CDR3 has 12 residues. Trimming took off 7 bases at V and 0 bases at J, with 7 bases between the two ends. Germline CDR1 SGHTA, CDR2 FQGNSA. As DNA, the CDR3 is TGTGCCAGCACCCGTAGCTCCTACGAGCAGTACTTC. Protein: CASTRSSYEQYF.

Here the CDR3 reads CASSYTLAGGPSGELFF. The CDR3 DNA reads as TGTGCCAGCAGCTATACACTAGCGGGGGGGCCATCCGGGGAGCTGTTTTTT. V and J are TRBV11-2 and TRBJ2-2; 13 nucleotides agree with TRBD2. Per the germline V gene, CDR1 is SGHAT and CDR2 is FQNNGV. The V segment lost 4 bases and the J segment 6 bases; nucleotides outside the gene matches: 8. The CDR3 covers 17 residues.

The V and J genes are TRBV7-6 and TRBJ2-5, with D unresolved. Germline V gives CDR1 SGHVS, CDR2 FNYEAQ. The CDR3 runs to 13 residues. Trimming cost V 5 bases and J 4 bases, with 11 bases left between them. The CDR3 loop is CASSNSLGETQYF. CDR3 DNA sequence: TGTGCCAGCAGCAATAGCCTCGGAGAGACCCAGTACTTC.

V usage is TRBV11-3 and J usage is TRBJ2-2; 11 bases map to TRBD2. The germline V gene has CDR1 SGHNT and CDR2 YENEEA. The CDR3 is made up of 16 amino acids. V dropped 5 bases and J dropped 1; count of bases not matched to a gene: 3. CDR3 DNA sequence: TGTGCCAGCAGCCCTGGACTAGCGGGGAACACCGGGGAGCTGTTTTTT. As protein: CASSPGLAGNTGELFF.

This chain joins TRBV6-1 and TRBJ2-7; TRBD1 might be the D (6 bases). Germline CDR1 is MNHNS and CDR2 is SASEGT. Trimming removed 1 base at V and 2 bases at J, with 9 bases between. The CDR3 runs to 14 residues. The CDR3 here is CASSEEAGAYEQYF. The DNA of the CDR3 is TGTGCCAGCAGTGAAGAGGCAGGGGCCTACGAGCAGTACTTC.

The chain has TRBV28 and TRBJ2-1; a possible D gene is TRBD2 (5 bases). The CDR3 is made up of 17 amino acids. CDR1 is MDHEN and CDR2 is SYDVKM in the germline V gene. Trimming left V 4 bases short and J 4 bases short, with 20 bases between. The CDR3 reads CASSSTATGLRYNEQFF. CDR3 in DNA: TGTGCCAGCAGTTCAACGGCTACGGGGTTAAGGTACAATGAGCAGTTCTTC.

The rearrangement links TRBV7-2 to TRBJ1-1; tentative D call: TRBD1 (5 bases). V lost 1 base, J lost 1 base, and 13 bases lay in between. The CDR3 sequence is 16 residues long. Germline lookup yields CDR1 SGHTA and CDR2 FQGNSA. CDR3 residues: CASSLEWGRSNTEAFF. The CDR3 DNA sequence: TGTGCCAGCAGCTTAGAATGGGGCAGATCGAACACTGAAGCTTTCTTT.

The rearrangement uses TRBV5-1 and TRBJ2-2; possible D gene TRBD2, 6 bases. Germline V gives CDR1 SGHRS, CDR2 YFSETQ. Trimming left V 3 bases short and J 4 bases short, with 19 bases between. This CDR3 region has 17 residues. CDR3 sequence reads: CASSSPTYGGSTGELFF. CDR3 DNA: TGCGCCAGCAGCTCACCTACTTACGGGGGTTCCACCGGGGAGCTGTTTTTT.

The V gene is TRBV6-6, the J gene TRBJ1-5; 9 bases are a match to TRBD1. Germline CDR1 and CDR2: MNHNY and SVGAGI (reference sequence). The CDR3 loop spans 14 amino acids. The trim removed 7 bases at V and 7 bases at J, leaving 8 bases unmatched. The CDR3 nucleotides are TGTGCCAGCAACCCGACAGGGGGTGGGCAGCCCCAGCATTTT. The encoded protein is CASNPTGGGQPQHF.

The CDR3 DNA sequence: TGTGCCAGCAGCCCGACCCCACAGGGTTTCGAGACCCAGTACTTC. This translates into CASSPTPQGFETQYF. V is TRBV5-6 and J is TRBJ2-5; possible D gene TRBD1, 6 bases. The germline CDR1 and CDR2 sequences are SGHDT and YYEEEE. The V gene lost 4 bases and the J gene lost 5 bases, with 18 bases spanning the gap. This CDR3 is 15 amino acids long.

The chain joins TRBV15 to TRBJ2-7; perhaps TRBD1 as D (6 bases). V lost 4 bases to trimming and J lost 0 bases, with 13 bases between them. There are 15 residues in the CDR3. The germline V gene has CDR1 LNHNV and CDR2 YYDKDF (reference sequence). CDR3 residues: CATSKDSHDSYEQYF. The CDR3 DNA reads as TGTGCCACCAGCAAGGACAGTCACGACTCCTACGAGCAGTACTTC.

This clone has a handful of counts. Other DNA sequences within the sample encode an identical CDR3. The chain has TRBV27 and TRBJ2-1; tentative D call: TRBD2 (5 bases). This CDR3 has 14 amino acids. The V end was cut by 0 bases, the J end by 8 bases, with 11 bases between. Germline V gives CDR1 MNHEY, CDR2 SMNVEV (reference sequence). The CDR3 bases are TGTGCCAGCAGTTTATCAGCCGGGGTTGATGAGCAGTTCTTC. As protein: CASSLSAGVDEQFF.

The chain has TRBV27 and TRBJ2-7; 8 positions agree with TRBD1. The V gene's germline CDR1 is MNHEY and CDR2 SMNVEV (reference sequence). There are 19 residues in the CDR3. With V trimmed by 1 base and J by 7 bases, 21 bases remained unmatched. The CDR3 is CASSLYKFEAGGSLWEQYF. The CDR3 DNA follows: TGTGCCAGCAGTTTATATAAGTTTGAGGCAGGGGGCAGTTTATGGGAGCAGTACTTC.

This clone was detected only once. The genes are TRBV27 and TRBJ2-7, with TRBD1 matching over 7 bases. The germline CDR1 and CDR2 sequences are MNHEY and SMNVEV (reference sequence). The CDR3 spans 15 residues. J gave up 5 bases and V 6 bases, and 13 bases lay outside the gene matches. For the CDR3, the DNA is TGTGCCAGCAGACCCCTCACAGGGGTAGCTAACGAGCAGTACTTC. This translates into CASRPLTGVANEQYF.

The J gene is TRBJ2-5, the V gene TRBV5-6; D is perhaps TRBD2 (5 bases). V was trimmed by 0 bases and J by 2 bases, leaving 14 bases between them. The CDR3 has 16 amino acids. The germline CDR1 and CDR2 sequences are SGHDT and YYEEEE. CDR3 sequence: CASSLATGLGQETQYF. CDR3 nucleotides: TGTGCCAGCAGCTTGGCGACGGGGTTGGGTCAAGAGACCCAGTACTTC.

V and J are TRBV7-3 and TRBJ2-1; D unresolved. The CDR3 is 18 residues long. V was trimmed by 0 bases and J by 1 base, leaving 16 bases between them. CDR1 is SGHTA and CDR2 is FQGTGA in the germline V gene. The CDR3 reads CASSLTGGGRRSYNEQFF. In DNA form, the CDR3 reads TGTGCCAGCAGCTTAACGGGCGGTGGCAGGCGTTCCTACAATGAGCAGTTCTTC.

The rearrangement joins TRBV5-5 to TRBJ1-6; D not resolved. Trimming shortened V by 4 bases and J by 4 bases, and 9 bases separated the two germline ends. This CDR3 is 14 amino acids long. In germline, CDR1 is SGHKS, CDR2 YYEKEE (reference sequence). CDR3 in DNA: TGTGCCAGCAGCCCTCCGGATTATAATTCACCCCTCCACTTT. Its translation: CASSPPDYNSPLHF.